This T cell receptor beta chain was recovered during a study of T cells after yellow fever vaccination. V shed 0 bases and J shed 2 bases, with 11 bases lying between them. The CDR3 runs 15 residues. Germline values: CDR1 MNHEY, CDR2 SVGEGT. Only a few counts were recorded for this clonotype. TCRdb called the 5' RACE reads again in MiXCR, with one record for every CDR3 protein. This sample has 85,000 to 100,000 distinct CDR3 sequences, with less than 6% found just once. This TCR came from a man aged 18 to 35 who received the YFV17D yellow fever vaccine. The source material was CD8+ T cells sorted from PBMCs, sampled 10 days after the yellow fever booster vaccination. V gene TRBV6-2 or TRBV6-3 combines with J gene TRBJ2-7; D might be TRBD2 (6 bases). CDR3 region: CASSYSRTTPYEQYV. For the CDR3, the DNA is TGTGCCAGCAGTTACTCCAGGACTACCCCCTACGAGCAGTACGTC.